This TCR beta chain derives from a study of cytomegalovirus exposure and HLA in healthy donors. General study results and limits: Some V segments, TRBV6-2 and TRBV6-3 among them, were indistinguishable and were therefore excluded.

The trim removed 0 bases at V and 2 bases at J, leaving 2 bases unmatched. The length of the CDR3 is 15 residues. Per germline, CDR1 MNHEY and CDR2 SVGAGI. Concerning this clone itself: Its antigen is not known.

Both 60 Vbeta primers and 13 Jbeta primers went into the PCR. Sequencing was performed with immunoSEQ multiplex PCR; in TCRdb, only in-frame clones are kept and a portion is missing. The sample lists roughly 130,000 clones; about 80% were seen once. The TCR was taken from a middle-aged man in good health and CMV-seronegative. The sequenced sample consisted of PBMCs. The chain has TRBV6-5 and TRBJ1-2; 8 bases map to TRBD1. CDR3 sequence reads: CASSYSNRGNYGYTF. Written as DNA, the CDR3 is TGTGCCAGCAGTTACTCGAACAGGGGGAACTATGGCTACACCTTC.